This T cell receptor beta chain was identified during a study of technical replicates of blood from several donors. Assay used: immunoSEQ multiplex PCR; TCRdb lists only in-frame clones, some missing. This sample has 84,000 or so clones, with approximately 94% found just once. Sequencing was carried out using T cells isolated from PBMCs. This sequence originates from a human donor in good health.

CDR3: CASRQAGSSYNEQFF. The CDR3 nucleotides are TGTGCCAGCAGACAAGCGGGGAGCTCCTACAATGAGCAGTTCTTC. This chain links TRBV11-3 with TRBJ2-1; 7 bases line up with TRBD2. The CDR3 totals 15 residues. Trimming took 6 bases from V and 0 from J; bases not matched to a gene: 5. Germline V lookup: CDR1 SGHNT, CDR2 YENEEA.